This TCR beta chain appears in the sequencing data of a study of Graves' ophthalmopathy and Graves' hyperthyroidism. Overall study results and limits: In blood, most expanded thyroid clonotypes above 0.001 frequency were also detected. From stable hyperthyroidism, ophthalmopathy was separated by a 13-signature model with 87.88% sensitivity and 75% to 82% specificity.

About this clonotype itself: Antigen specificity is unknown.

TCR beta CDR3 regions were amplified from RNA transcripts. The workflow started with a first-round RT-PCR run with HTBI primers and then moved on to a second-round multiplex PCR. In TCRdb, the multiplex PCR reads were re-called with MiXCR into one record per CDR3 protein. The sample has some 240,000 distinct CDR3 sequences, around 45% seen once. Certain patients were not enrolled. These were patients with other autoimmune diseases, uncontrolled infections, pregnancy or lactation. Trimming shortened V by 7 bases and J by 5 bases, and 11 bases separated the two germline ends. The V gene's germline CDR1 is SQVTM and CDR2 ANQGSEA. This CDR3 has 11 amino acids.

The chain carries TRBV29-1 and TRBJ2-5, with a possible D match to TRBD2 (5 bases). This TCR came from an adult man with Graves' ophthalmopathy. Sequencing was performed on peripheral blood. Here the CDR3 DNA reads TGCAGCGCCCGAGGGTATGAGACCCAGTACTTC. It specifies CSARGYETQYF.